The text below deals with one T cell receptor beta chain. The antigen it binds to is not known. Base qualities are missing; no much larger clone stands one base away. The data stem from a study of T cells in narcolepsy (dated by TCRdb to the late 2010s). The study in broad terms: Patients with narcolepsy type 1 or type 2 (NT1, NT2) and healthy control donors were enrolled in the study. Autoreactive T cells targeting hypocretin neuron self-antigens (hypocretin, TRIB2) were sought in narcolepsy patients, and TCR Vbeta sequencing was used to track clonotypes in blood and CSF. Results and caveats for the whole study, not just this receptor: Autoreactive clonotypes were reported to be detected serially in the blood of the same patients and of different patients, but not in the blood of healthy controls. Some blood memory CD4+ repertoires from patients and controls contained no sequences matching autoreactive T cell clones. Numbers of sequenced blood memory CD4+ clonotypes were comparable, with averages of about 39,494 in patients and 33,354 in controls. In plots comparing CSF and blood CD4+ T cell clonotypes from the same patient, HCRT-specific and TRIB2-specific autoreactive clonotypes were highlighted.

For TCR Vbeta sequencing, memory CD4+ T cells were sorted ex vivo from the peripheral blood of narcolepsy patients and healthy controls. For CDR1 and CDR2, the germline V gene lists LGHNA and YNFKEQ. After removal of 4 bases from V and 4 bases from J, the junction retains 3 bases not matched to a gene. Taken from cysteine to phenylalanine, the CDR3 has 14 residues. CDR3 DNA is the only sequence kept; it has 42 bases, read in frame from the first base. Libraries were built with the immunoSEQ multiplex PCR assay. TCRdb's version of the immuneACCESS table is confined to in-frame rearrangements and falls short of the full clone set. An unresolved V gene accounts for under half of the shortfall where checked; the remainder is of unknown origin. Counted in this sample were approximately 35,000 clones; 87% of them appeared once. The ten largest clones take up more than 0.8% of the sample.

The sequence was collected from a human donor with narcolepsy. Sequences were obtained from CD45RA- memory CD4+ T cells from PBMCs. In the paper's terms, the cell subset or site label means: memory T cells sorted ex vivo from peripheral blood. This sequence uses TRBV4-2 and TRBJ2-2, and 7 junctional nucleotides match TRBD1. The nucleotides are TGTGCCAGCAGCCTGACAGGGAGCACCGGGGAGCTGTTTTTT. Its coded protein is CASSLTGSTGELFF.